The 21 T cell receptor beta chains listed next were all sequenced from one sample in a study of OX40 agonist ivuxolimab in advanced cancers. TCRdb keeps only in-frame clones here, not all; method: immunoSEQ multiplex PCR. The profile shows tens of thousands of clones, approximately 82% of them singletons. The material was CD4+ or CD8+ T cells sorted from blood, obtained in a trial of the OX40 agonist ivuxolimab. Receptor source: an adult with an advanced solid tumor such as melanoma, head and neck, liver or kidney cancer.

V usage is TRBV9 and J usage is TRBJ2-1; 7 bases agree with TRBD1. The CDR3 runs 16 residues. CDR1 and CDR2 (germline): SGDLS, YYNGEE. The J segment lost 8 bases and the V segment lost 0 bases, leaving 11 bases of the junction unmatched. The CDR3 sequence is CASSVEGRGFFDEQFF. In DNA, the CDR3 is TGTGCCAGCAGCGTAGAGGGCAGGGGGTTCTTCGATGAGCAGTTCTTC.

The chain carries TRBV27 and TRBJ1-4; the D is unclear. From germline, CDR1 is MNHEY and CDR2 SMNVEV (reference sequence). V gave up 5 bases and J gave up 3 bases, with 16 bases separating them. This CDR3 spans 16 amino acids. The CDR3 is CASSLRNRGSNEKLFF. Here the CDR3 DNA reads TGTGCCAGCAGTCTCCGGAACCGGGGATCTAATGAAAAACTGTTTTTT.

CDR3 coding DNA: TGTGCCAGCAGGGCCGGGCAGGGGGCTGAAGCTTTCTTT. Translating gives CASRAGQGAEAFF. The V and J genes are TRBV6-6 and TRBJ1-1; 7 nucleotides align to TRBD1. This CDR3 contains 13 residues. Germline V gene lookup returns CDR1 MNHNY and CDR2 SVGAGI (reference sequence). J lost 6 bases, V lost 6 bases, and 7 bases had no gene match.

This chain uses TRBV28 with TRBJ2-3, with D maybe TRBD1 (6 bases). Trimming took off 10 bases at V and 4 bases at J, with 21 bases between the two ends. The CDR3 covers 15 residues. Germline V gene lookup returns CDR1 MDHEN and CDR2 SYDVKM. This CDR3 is CATKRGGFEADTQYF. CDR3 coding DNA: TGTGCCACCAAACGAGGGGGTTTCGAGGCAGATACGCAGTATTTT.

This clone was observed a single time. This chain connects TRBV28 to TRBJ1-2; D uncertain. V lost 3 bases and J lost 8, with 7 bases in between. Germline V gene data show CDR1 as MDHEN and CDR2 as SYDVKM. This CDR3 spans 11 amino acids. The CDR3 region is CASSFFWGYTF. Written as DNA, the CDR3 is TGTGCCAGCAGTTTTTTTTGGGGCTACACCTTC.

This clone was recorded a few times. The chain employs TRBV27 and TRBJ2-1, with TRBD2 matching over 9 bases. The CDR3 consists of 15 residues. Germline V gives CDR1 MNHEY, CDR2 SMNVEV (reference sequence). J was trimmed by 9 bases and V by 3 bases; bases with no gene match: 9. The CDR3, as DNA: TGTGCCAGCAGTTTTTCTAGCGGGGCGGGGGGTGAGCAGTTCTTC. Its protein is CASSFSSGAGGEQFF.

CDR3 amino acids: CASSGSSSGGMYEQYF. DNA of the CDR3: TGTGCCAGTAGTGGCAGCTCTAGCGGGGGGATGTACGAGCAGTACTTC. The chain recombines TRBV19 with TRBJ2-7; 11 bases align to TRBD2. V trimming: 5 bases; J trimming: 4 bases; junction bases outside the gene matches: 10. The CDR3 spans 16 residues. The germline V gene encodes CDR1 LNHDA and CDR2 SQIVND (reference sequence).

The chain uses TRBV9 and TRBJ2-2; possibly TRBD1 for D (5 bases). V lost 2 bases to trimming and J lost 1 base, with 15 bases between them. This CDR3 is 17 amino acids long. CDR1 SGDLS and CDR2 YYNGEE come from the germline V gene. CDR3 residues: CASSVAGSHLNTGELFF. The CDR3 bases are TGTGCCAGCAGCGTTGCAGGGTCCCACCTGAACACCGGGGAGCTGTTTTTT.

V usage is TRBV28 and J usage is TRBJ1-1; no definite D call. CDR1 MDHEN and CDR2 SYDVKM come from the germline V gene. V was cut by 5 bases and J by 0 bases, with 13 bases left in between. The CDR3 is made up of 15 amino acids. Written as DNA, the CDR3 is TGTGCCAGCAGTACAAACTGGCCGATGAACACTGAAGCTTTCTTT. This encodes CASSTNWPMNTEAFF.

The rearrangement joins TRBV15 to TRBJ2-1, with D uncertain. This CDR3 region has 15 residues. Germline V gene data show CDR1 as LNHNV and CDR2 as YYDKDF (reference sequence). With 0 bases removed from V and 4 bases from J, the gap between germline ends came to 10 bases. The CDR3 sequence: CATSRDYQDYNEQFF. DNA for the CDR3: TGTGCCACCAGCAGAGATTACCAGGATTACAATGAGCAGTTCTTC.

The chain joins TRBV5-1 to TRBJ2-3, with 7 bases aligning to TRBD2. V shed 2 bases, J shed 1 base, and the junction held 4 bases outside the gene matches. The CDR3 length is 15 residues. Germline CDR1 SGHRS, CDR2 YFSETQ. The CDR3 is CASSFAGVGTDTQYF. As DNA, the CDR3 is TGCGCCAGCAGCTTTGCGGGGGTGGGCACAGATACGCAGTATTTT.

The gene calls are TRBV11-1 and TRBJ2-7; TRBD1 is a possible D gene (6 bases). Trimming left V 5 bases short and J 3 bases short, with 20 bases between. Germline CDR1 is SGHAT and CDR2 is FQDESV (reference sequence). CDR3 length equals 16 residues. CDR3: CASSAVGGLPYYEQYF. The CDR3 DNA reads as TGTGCCAGCAGCGCCGTAGGGGGTCTCCCCTACTACGAGCAGTACTTC.

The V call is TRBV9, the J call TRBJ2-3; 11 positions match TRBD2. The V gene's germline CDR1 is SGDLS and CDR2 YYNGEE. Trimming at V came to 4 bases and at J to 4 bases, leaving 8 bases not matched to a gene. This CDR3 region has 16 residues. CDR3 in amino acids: CASSLSGGAGADTQYF. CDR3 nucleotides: TGTGCCAGCAGCCTTAGCGGGGGGGCCGGAGCAGATACGCAGTATTTT.

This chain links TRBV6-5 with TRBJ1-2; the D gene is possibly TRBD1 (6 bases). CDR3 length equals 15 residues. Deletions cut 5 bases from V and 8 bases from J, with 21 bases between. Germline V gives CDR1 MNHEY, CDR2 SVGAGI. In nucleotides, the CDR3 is TGTGCCAGCAGTCGAGACCTAACAGGGAGCTCCGGCTACACCTTC. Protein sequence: CASSRDLTGSSGYTF.

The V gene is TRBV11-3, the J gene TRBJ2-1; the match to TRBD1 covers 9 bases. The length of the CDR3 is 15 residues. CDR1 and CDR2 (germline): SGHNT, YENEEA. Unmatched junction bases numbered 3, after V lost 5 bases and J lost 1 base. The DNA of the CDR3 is TGTGCCAGCAGCGCCGGGACAGGGTCCTACAATGAGCAGTTCTTC. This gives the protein CASSAGTGSYNEQFF.

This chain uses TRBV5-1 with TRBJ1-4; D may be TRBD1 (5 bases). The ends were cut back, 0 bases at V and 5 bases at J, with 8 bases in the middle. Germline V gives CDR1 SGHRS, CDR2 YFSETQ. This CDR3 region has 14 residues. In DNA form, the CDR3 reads TGCGCCAGCAGCTTGGGAGGGGACAATGAAAAACTGTTTTTT. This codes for CASSLGGDNEKLFF.

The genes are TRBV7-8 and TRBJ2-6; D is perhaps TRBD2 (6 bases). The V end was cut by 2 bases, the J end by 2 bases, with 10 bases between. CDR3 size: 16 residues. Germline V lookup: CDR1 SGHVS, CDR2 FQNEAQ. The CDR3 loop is CASSLWGEAGANVLTF. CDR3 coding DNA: TGTGCCAGCAGCTTATGGGGGGAAGCTGGGGCCAACGTCCTGACTTTC.

Written as DNA, the CDR3 is TGTGCCAGCACCCTGGGCGGGGGTTTTAATACGCAGTATTTT. It specifies CASTLGGGFNTQYF. The chain recombines TRBV11-2 with TRBJ2-3, with 7 positions matching TRBD2. This CDR3 spans 14 amino acids. Germline values: CDR1 SGHAT, CDR2 FQNNGV. The J segment lost 7 bases and the V segment lost 7 bases, leaving 11 bases of the junction unmatched.

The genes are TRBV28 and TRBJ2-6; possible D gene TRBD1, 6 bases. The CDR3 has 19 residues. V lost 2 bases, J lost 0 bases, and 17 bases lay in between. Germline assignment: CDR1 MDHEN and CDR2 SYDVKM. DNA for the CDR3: TGTGCCAGCAGTTTAGCGACGGCAGGGGCCATCTCTGGGGCCAACGTCCTGACTTTC. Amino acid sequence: CASSLATAGAISGANVLTF. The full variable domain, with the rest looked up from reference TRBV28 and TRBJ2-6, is DVKVTQSSRYLVKRTGEKVFLECVQDMDHENMFWYRQDPGLGLRLIYFSYDVKMKEKGDIPEGYSVSREKKERFSLILESASTNQTSMYLCASSLATAGAISGANVLTFGAGSRLTVL.

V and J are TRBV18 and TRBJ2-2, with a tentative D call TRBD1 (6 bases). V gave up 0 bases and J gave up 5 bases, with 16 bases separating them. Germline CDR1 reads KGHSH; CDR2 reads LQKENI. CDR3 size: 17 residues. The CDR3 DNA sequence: TGTGCCAGCTCACCACCCGGAAGCAGGGGAAGGACCGGGGAGCTGTTTTTT. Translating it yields CASSPPGSRGRTGELFF.

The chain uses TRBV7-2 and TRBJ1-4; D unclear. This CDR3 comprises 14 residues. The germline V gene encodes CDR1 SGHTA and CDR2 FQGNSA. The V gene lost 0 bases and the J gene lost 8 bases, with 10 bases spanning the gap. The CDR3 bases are TGTGCCAGCAGCTTAGCGCTCTCGGGGGAAAAACTGTTTTTT. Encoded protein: CASSLALSGEKLFF. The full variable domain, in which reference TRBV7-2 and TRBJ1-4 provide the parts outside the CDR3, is GAGVSQSPSNKVTEKGKDVELRCDPISGHTALYWYRQSLGQGLEFLIYFQGNSAPDKSGLPSDRFSAERTGGSVSTLTIQRTQQEDSAVYLCASSLALSGEKLFFGSGTQLSVL.